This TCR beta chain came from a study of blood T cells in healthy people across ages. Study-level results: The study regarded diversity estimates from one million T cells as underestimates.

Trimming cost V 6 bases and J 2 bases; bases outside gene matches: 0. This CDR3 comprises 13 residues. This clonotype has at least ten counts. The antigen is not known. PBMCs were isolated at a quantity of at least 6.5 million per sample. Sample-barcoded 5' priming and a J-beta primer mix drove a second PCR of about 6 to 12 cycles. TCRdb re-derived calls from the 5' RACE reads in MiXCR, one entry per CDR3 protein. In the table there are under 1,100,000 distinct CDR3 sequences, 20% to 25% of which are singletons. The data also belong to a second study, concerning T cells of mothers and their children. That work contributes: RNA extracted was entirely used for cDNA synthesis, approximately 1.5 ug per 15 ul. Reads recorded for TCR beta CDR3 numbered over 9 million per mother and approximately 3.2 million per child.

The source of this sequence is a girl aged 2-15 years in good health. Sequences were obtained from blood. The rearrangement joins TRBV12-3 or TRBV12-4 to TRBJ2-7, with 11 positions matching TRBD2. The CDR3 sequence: CASRTSGTYEQYF. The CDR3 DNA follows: TGTGCCAGCAGGACTAGCGGGACCTACGAGCAGTACTTC.